This T cell receptor beta chain was obtained from a study of blood T cells in healthy people across ages. Healthy Caucasians from Russia aged roughly 6 to 90 served as donors. The second PCR ran about 6 to 12 cycles with a sample-barcoded 5' primer and J-beta primers. TCRdb independently ran MiXCR on the 5' RACE reads; one entry per CDR3 protein. The data show some 700,000 distinct CDR3 sequences, 40% to 45% seen once. Germline CDR1 is ENHRY and CDR2 is SYGVKD. Trimming removed 2 bases at V and 13 bases at J, with 18 bases between. The CDR3 runs 14 residues. The chain links TRBV10-3 to TRBJ2-4, with D perhaps assigned TRBD1 or TRBD2 (5 bases each). Sequencing used blood. This clonotype was sampled from a woman aged 60-75 years in good health. The CDR3 DNA follows: TGTGCCATCAGTGAGGAGGGGTCCTACAATGAGCAGTACTTC. Its translation is CAISEEGSYNEQYF.